This TCR beta chain stems from a study of blood T cells in healthy people across ages. A sample-barcoded 5' primer and a J-beta primer mix were used in a second PCR of about 7 to 12 cycles. One entry per CDR3 protein, called by TCRdb with MiXCR from the 5' RACE reads. The top ten hold around 22% of the sample, which has about 830,000 distinct CDR3 sequences, about 62% seen once. Russia was home to the donors, healthy Caucasian individuals aged about 6 to 90. CDR3 length equals 14 residues. The germline CDR1 and CDR2 sequences are SGHTA and FQGNSA. J gave up 4 bases and V 4 bases, and 2 bases lay outside the gene matches.

The rearrangement joins TRBV7-2 to TRBJ2-7; TRBD1 agrees at 12 bases. This receptor was obtained from a man younger than 40 in good health. The sample comprised blood. The CDR3 spells CASSWGQGAYEQYF. The CDR3 DNA sequence: TGTGCCAGCAGCTGGGGACAGGGGGCGTACGAGCAGTACTTC.